This TCR beta chain derives from a study of cytomegalovirus exposure and HLA in healthy donors. Concerning this clone: Its antigen is not identified.

Whole-study findings and limits: A few V segments could not be told apart, such as TRBV6-2 and TRBV6-3, and were left out. In a later analysis, TCR beta V- and J-gene trimming showed a link to a missense DCLRE1C variant. The classifier reportedly diagnosed cytomegalovirus status with high sensitivity and specificity.

From germline, CDR1 is MNHEY and CDR2 SVGAGI. The CDR3 is made up of 13 amino acids. J lost 6 bases, V lost 4 bases, and 4 bases had no gene match. PCR employed 60 Vbeta and 13 Jbeta primers. The method was immunoSEQ multiplex PCR; TCRdb's version includes in-frame clones alone and lacks a portion of them. Here the sample spans fewer than 200,000 clones, 77% being singletons. Source material: PBMCs. The receptor was isolated from a man aged 30 to 39 in good health and CMV-seropositive. J is TRBJ2-3 and V is TRBV6-5; the match to TRBD1 covers 7 bases. CDR3 in amino acids: CASSLTGLDTQYF. The CDR3 DNA follows: TGTGCCAGCAGTTTGACAGGGTTGGATACGCAGTATTTT.